These T cell receptor beta chains were read from a single sample in a study of T cells generated in artificial thymic organoids. MiXCR was run by TCRdb on the 5' RACE reads, yielding one entry per CDR3 protein. The sample consists of some 2,600 distinct CDR3 sequences, 10% to 12% of them appearing once. Sequencing was performed on naive CD8+ T cells from the thymus. These receptors all come from a human donor who gave cord blood stem cells for thymic organoid culture, a cardiac surgery patient who gave postnatal thymus, or a blood donor (not recorded which). The CDR3 runs from the conserved cysteine through the conserved F or W. Each record gives: J gene, V gene, clone size, D gene, CDR3 protein, CDR3 DNA. The D gene is left open where the match is weak. Only some rows state a clone size, as once, few, many or a class for expanded clones.

>TRBJ2-5|TRBV25-1|large|.
CASSEWQTGVETQYF
TGTGCCAGCAGTGAATGGCAAACCGGAGTAGAGACCCAGTACTTC
>TRBJ2-5|TRBV12-3/TRBV12-4|medium-sized|TRBD2
CASSMRLAGGTQYF
TGTGCCAGCAGTATGAGACTAGCGGGGGGGACCCAGTACTTC
>TRBJ2-7|TRBV27|medium-sized|.
CASSPLAPPYEQYF
TGTGCCAGCAGTCCCCTTGCTCCGCCCTACGAGCAGTACTTC
>TRBJ1-3|TRBV21-1|medium-sized|.
CASIPPHCLQGSGNTIYF
TGTGCCAGCATCCCCCCGCATTGTCTTCAGGGATCAGGAAACACCATATATTTT
>TRBJ2-7|TRBV28|medium-sized|.
CASIEGWAAAYEQYF
TGTGCCAGCATCGAGGGTTGGGCGGCAGCCTACGAGCAGTACTTC
>TRBJ2-5|TRBV7-6|.|TRBD2
CASSLEQAGHRREGHWYF
TGTGCCAGCAGCTTAGAACAAGCCGGGCATCGGCGGGAGGGCCATTGGTACTTC
>TRBJ1-1|TRBV4-1|medium-sized|.
CASSQVIYLLVAEAFF
TGCGCCAGCAGCCAGGTAATCTACCTTCTAGTCGCTGAAGCTTTCTTT
>TRBJ2-2|TRBV5-1|.|.
CASSFLGGPTGELFF
TGCGCCAGCAGCTTCCTCGGGGGGCCCACCGGGGAGCTGTTTTTT
>TRBJ2-5|TRBV6-5|medium-sized|.
CASSPLAYQETQYF
TGTGCCAGCAGCCCGCTAGCGTACCAAGAGACCCAGTACTTC
>TRBJ2-3|TRBV27|medium-sized|TRBD2
CASSPWKRGDRTDTQYF
TGTGCCAGCAGTCCTTGGAAGCGGGGGGATCGAACCGATACGCAGTATTTT
>TRBJ2-1|TRBV12-3/TRBV12-4|medium-sized|TRBD2
CASSSGGLDFEQFF
TGTGCCAGCAGTTCGGGGGGGCTGGATTTTGAGCAGTTCTTC
>TRBJ2-2|TRBV7-9|few|TRBD1
CASRRTGGNTGELFF
TGTGCCAGCAGGAGGACAGGGGGTAACACCGGGGAGCTGTTTTTT
>TRBJ2-1|TRBV5-4|.|.
CASFFNRGGSYNEQFF
TGTGCCAGTTTCTTTAACAGGGGGGGATCCTACAATGAGCAGTTCTTC
>TRBJ1-2|TRBV27|medium-sized|.
CASSFIRGINYGYTF
TGTGCCAGCAGTTTCATCAGGGGTATTAACTATGGCTACACCTTC
>TRBJ2-5|TRBV9|medium-sized|.
CASSVETGRGETQYF
TGTGCCAGCAGCGTCGAGACAGGGCGGGGAGAGACCCAGTACTTC
>TRBJ1-1|TRBV5-5|few|.
CASSPALYTEAFF
TGTGCCAGCAGCCCGGCCCTGTATACTGAAGCTTTCTTT
>TRBJ2-2|TRBV28|.|.
CASRLRANTGELFF
TGTGCCAGCAGGCTAAGGGCGAACACCGGGGAGCTGTTTTTT
>TRBJ2-3|TRBV7-9|medium-sized|TRBD2
CASSSPGEGGTQYF
TGTGCCAGCAGCTCCCCGGGGGAGGGAGGTACGCAGTATTTT
>TRBJ2-3|TRBV6-5|medium-sized|.
CASSRQGTTDTQYF
TGTGCCAGCAGCCGGCAGGGGACCACAGATACGCAGTATTTT
>TRBJ2-3|TRBV3-1|.|TRBD2
CAGSLERGTSGCYTDTQYF
TGTGCCGGCAGCTTAGAGAGGGGGACTAGCGGGTGCTACACAGATACGCAGTATTTT
>TRBJ2-1|TRBV4-1|medium-sized|.
CASSQVGLVPGREKHNEQFF
TGCGCCAGCAGCCAAGTAGGGTTGGTCCCAGGCCGTGAGAAACACAATGAGCAGTTCTTC
>TRBJ2-3|TRBV7-7|medium-sized|TRBD1
CASSLGQFTDTQYF
TGTGCTAGCAGCCTGGGACAGTTCACAGATACGCAGTATTTT
>TRBJ2-5|TRBV29-1|.|TRBD1
CSVDGLRGQGIQETQYF
TGCAGCGTTGACGGCCTACGAGGACAGGGGATCCAAGAGACCCAGTACTTC
>TRBJ2-7|TRBV2|medium-sized|.
CASTLTGTGSYEQYF
TGTGCCAGCACCTTAACCGGGACTGGTTCCTACGAGCAGTACTTC
>TRBJ2-2|TRBV5-1|medium-sized|TRBD2
CASSSGTSGYTGELFF
TGCGCCAGCAGCTCCGGGACTAGCGGATACACCGGGGAGCTGTTTTTT
>TRBJ1-2|TRBV4-1|medium-sized|.
CASSQDLTVVYGYTF
TGCGCCAGCAGCCAAGATTTGACAGTAGTTTATGGCTACACCTTC
>TRBJ1-2|TRBV12-3/TRBV12-4|medium-sized|TRBD1
CASSRDSSHYGYTF
TGTGCCAGCAGTCGGGACAGCTCGCACTATGGCTACACCTTC
>TRBJ1-1|TRBV12-3/TRBV12-4|medium-sized|.
CASSLTVWGEAFF
TGTGCCAGCAGTTTAACAGTCTGGGGAGAAGCTTTCTTT
>TRBJ2-3|TRBV9|medium-sized|.
CASSAPQVSPTDTQYF
TGTGCCAGCAGCGCTCCACAGGTTTCCCCCACAGATACGCAGTATTTT
>TRBJ1-1|TRBV7-3|.|.
CASSFLGAAEAFF
TGTGCCAGCAGCTTCTTGGGGGCCGCTGAAGCTTTCTTT
>TRBJ2-1|TRBV5-1|medium-sized|.
CASSLAGELLDEQFF
TGCGCCAGCAGCTTGGCGGGAGAACTTCTCGATGAGCAGTTCTTC
>TRBJ2-7|TRBV5-1|medium-sized|.
CASSLGVGYEQYF
TGCGCCAGCAGCTTGGGGGTCGGATACGAGCAGTACTTC
>TRBJ1-1|TRBV12-3/TRBV12-4|medium-sized|.
CASRTGSMNTEAFF
TGTGCCAGCAGGACGGGGTCAATGAACACTGAAGCTTTCTTT
>TRBJ2-3|TRBV5-5|large|.
CASSLLSTDTQYF
TGTGCCAGCAGCTTGCTGTCCACAGATACGCAGTATTTT
>TRBJ1-2|TRBV7-3|medium-sized|.
CASGQANYGYTF
TGTGCCAGCGGGCAAGCTAACTATGGCTACACCTTC
>TRBJ2-1|TRBV5-5|.|TRBD2
CASSFREREGLYNEQFF
TGTGCCAGCAGCTTCCGCGAAAGGGAGGGCCTCTACAATGAGCAGTTCTTC
>TRBJ2-7|TRBV11-2|.|TRBD2
CASSLLAGGPIEQYF
TGTGCCAGCAGCTTGCTAGCGGGAGGGCCAATTGAGCAGTACTTC
>TRBJ1-2|TRBV4-1|large|.
CASSPYGRLRDGYTF
TGCGCCAGCAGCCCGTACGGAAGGTTGAGGGATGGCTACACCTTC
>TRBJ2-7|TRBV29-1|medium-sized|TRBD1
CSVEKGTDTPYEQYF
TGCAGCGTTGAAAAGGGGACAGATACCCCCTACGAGCAGTACTTC
>TRBJ2-7|TRBV5-1|medium-sized|.
CASSLVGSGYEQYF
TGCGCCAGCAGCTTGGTCGGTAGCGGCTACGAGCAGTACTTC
>TRBJ2-1|TRBV7-9|medium-sized|.
CASSSPHPGEQFF
TGTGCCAGCAGTTCCCCCCACCCGGGTGAGCAGTTCTTC
>TRBJ2-7|TRBV7-9|medium-sized|TRBD1
CASSSDQGRGSLYEQYF
TGTGCCAGCAGCTCTGATCAGGGCAGGGGGTCGCTCTACGAGCAGTACTTC
>TRBJ1-5|TRBV5-1|medium-sized|.
CASRVQSGQPQHF
TGCGCCAGCAGAGTACAGTCGGGTCAGCCCCAGCATTTT
>TRBJ1-6|TRBV4-1|.|TRBD1
CASSQDGLGQGSNSPLHF
TGCGCCAGCAGCCAAGATGGATTGGGACAGGGGTCTAATTCACCCCTCCACTTT
>TRBJ2-5|TRBV18|medium-sized|.
CASSVRRYQETQYF
TGTGCCAGCTCAGTCCGGCGGTACCAAGAGACCCAGTACTTC
>TRBJ2-2|TRBV9|medium-sized|.
CASSADSFANTGELFF
TGTGCCAGCAGCGCGGACTCGTTCGCGAACACCGGGGAGCTGTTTTTT
>TRBJ1-1|TRBV10-3|medium-sized|.
CAISELPTVAGIAEAFF
TGTGCCATCAGTGAGCTACCCACGGTGGCAGGGATCGCTGAAGCTTTCTTT
>TRBJ2-3|TRBV12-3/TRBV12-4|medium-sized|.
CASSFFPLEDTQYF
TGTGCCAGCAGTTTCTTCCCGCTCGAGGATACGCAGTATTTT
>TRBJ1-2|TRBV18|.|.
CASSPAGARYGYTF
TGTGCCAGCTCACCGGCGGGGGCCCGTTATGGCTACACCTTC
>TRBJ1-2|TRBV10-3|.|.
CAITGEGGYTF
TGTGCCATCACGGGCGAGGGCGGCTACACCTTC
>TRBJ2-3|TRBV12-3/TRBV12-4|medium-sized|.
CASSLARAERGDTQYF
TGTGCCAGCAGTTTAGCGCGGGCTGAACGGGGAGATACGCAGTATTTT
>TRBJ2-3|TRBV28|large|.
CASSLDSPLTDTQYF
TGTGCCAGCAGTTTGGACTCCCCACTCACAGATACGCAGTATTTT